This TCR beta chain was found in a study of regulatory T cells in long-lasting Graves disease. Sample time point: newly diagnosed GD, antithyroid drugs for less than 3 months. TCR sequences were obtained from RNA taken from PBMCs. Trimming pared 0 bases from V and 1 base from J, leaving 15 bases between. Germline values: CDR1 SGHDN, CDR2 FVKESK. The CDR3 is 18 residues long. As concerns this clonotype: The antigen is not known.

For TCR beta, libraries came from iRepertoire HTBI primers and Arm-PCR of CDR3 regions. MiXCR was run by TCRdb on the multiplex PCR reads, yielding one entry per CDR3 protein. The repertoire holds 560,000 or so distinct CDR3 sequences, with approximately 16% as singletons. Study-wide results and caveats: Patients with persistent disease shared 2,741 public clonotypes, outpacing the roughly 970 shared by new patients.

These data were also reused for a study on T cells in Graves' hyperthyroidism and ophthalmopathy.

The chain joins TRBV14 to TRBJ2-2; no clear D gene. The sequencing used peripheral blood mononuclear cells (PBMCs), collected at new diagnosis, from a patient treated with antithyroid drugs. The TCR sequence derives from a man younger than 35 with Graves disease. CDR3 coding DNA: TGTGCCAGCAGCCAAGACGGGTCCAGACGCTTGAACACCGGGGAGCTGTTTTTT. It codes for CASSQDGSRRLNTGELFF.